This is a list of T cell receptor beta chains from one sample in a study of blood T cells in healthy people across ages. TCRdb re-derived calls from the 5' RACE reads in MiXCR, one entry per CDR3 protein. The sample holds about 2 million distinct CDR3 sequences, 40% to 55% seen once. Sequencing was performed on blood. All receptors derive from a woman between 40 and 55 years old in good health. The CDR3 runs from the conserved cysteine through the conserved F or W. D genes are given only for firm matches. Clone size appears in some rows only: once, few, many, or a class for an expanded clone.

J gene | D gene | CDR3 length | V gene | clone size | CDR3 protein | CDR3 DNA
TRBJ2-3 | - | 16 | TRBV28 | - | CASSDGDPGGTDTQYF | TGTGCCAGCAGCGATGGGGACCCAGGAGGCACAGATACGCAGTATTTT
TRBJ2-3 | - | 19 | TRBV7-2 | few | CASSLYGRDLLGGTDTQYF | TGTGCCAGCAGCTTATACGGCCGGGACCTTCTTGGCGGCACAGATACGCAGTATTTT
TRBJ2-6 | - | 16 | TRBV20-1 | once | CSARDIGSTGANVLTF | TGCAGTGCTAGGGATATAGGTTCGACTGGGGCCAACGTCCTGACTTTC
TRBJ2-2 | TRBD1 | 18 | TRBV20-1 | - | CSARPGQGRRFMAGELFF | TGCAGTGCTAGACCGGGACAGGGGCGCAGGTTTATGGCCGGGGAGCTGTTTTTT
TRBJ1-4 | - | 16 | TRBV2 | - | CASRRRSGATNEKLFF | TGTGCCAGCAGGAGACGTTCGGGGGCAACTAATGAAAAACTGTTTTTT
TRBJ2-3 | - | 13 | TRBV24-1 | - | CATSDFGTDTQYF | TGTGCCACCAGTGATTTTGGTACAGATACGCAGTATTTT
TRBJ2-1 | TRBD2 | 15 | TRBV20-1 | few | CSARTSGGALNEQFF | TGCAGTGCTAGGACTAGCGGGGGGGCCCTGAATGAGCAGTTCTTC
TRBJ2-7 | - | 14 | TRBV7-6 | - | CASSPGRRPYEQYF | TGTGCCAGCAGCCCCGGTCGGCGACCCTACGAGCAGTACTTC
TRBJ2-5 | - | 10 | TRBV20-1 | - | CSARTLTQYF | TGCAGTGCTAGGACACTGACCCAGTACTTC
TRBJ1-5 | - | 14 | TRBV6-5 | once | CASSRTGERQPQHF | TGTGCCAGCAGTCGGACCGGTGAGAGACAGCCCCAGCATTTT
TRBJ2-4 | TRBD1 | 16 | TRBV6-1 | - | CASSVRPGTGKNIQYF | TGTGCCAGCAGTGTCCGGCCCGGGACAGGCAAAAACATTCAGTACTTC
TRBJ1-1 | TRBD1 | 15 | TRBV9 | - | CASSVGATGVTEAFF | TGTGCCAGCAGCGTAGGGGCCACAGGGGTCACTGAAGCTTTCTTT
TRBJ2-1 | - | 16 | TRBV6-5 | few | CASSYSWSETYNEQFF | TGTGCCAGCAGTTACTCGTGGTCAGAGACCTACAATGAGCAGTTCTTC
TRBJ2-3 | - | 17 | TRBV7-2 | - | CASSLKSRPQGTDTQYF | TGTGCCAGCAGCCTCAAATCCCGTCCACAGGGCACAGATACGCAGTATTTT
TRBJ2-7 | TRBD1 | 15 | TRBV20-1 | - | CSASNRRTGTYEQYF | TGCAGTGCTTCCAACCGCAGGACAGGGACCTACGAGCAGTACTTC
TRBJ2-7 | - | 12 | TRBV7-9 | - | CASIGLKDEQYF | TGTGCCAGCATCGGATTGAAGGACGAGCAGTACTTC
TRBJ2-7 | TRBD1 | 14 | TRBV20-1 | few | CSARRRDRGYEQYF | TGCAGTGCTAGACGCCGGGACAGGGGATACGAGCAGTACTTC
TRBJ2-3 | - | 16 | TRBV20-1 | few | CSATHAPSLERDTQYF | TGCAGTGCTACACACGCCCCGAGCCTGGAGCGAGATACGCAGTATTTT
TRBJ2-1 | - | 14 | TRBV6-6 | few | CASSYWRGENEQFF | TGTGCCAGCAGTTATTGGCGGGGCGAGAATGAGCAGTTCTTC
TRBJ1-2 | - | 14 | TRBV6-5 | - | CASSKTATNYGYTF | TGTGCCAGCAGTAAGACTGCCACTAACTATGGCTACACCTTC
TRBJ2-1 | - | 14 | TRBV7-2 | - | CASRHGGSYNEQFF | TGTGCCAGCAGGCACGGGGGCTCCTACAATGAGCAGTTCTTC
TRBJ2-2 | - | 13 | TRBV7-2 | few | CASSYSHTGELFF | TGTGCCAGCAGCTACAGCCACACCGGGGAGCTGTTTTTT
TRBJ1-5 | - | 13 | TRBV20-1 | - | CSARPDTAQPQHF | TGCAGTGCTAGACCCGACACAGCTCAGCCCCAGCATTTT
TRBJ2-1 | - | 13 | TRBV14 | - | CASSQDPGTLQFF | TGTGCCAGCAGCCAAGACCCCGGGACACTGCAGTTCTTC
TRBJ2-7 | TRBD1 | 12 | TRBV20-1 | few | CSVPGQVYEQYF | TGCAGTGTTCCGGGACAGGTCTACGAGCAGTACTTC
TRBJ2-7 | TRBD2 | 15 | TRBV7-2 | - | CASSLQAGGTYEQYF | TGTGCCAGCAGCTTACAAGCGGGGGGGACCTACGAGCAGTACTTC
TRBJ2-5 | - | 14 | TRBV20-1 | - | CSAIFEQEQETQYF | TGCAGTGCGATCTTTGAACAAGAACAAGAGACCCAGTACTTC
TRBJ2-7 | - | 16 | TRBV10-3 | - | CAISETPWAVLYEQYF | TGTGCCATCAGTGAGACCCCCTGGGCAGTTTTGTACGAGCAGTACTTC
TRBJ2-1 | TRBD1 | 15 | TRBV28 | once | CASSPSGQGHNEQFF | TGTGCCAGCAGCCCAAGCGGACAGGGTCACAATGAGCAGTTCTTC
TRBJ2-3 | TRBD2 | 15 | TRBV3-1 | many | CASSLRTSGGDTQYF | TGTGCCAGCAGTCTAAGGACTAGCGGGGGGGATACGCAGTATTTT
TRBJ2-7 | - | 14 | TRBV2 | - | CASEGERSSYEQYF | TGTGCCAGCGAGGGCGAGCGGAGCTCCTACGAGCAGTACTTC
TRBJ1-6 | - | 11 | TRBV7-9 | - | CASTLIGTLHF | TGTGCCAGCACCCTTATTGGAACCCTCCACTTT
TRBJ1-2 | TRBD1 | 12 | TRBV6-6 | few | CASTRDRGGYTF | TGTGCCAGCACCCGGGACAGGGGTGGCTACACCTTC
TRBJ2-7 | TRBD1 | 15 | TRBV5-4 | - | CASSYRDSRTYEQYF | TGTGCCAGCAGCTACCGGGACAGCCGCACCTACGAGCAGTACTTC
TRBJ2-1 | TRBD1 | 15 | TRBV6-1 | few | CASSTDRDTYNEQFF | TGTGCCAGCAGCACCGACAGGGACACCTACAATGAGCAGTTCTTC
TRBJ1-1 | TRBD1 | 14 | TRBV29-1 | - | CSVGTGAPGAEAFF | TGCAGCGTGGGGACAGGGGCTCCGGGCGCCGAAGCTTTCTTT
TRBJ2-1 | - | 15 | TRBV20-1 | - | CSARDDGAGGNEQFF | TGCAGTGCTAGAGATGATGGGGCGGGTGGCAATGAGCAGTTCTTC
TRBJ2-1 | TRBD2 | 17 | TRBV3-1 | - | CASSQAPSGTSYNEQFF | TGTGCCAGCAGCCAAGCCCCTAGCGGGACTTCCTACAATGAGCAGTTCTTC
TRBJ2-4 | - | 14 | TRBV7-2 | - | CASSDERAKNIQYF | TGTGCCAGCAGCGACGAGAGAGCCAAAAACATTCAGTACTTC
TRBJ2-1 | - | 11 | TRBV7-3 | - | CASSSGPLQFF | TGTGCCAGCAGCTCGGGACCCCTGCAGTTCTTC
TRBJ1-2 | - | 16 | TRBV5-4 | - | CASSELQRAANYGYTF | TGTGCCAGCAGCGAACTTCAAAGGGCCGCTAACTATGGCTACACCTTC
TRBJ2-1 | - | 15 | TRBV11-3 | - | CASSLIVQKKETQFF | TGTGCCAGCAGCTTGATCGTCCAGAAAAAAGAGACCCAGTTCTTC
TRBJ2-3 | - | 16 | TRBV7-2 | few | CASSFPMDGFTDTQYF | TGTGCCAGCAGCTTCCCCATGGACGGATTCACAGATACGCAGTATTTT
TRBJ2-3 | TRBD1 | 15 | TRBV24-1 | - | CATSDVDRLTDTQYF | TGTGCCACCAGTGATGTGGACAGGCTGACAGATACGCAGTATTTT
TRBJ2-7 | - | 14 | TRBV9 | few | CASSGGTPAYEQYF | TGTGCCAGCAGCGGGGGGACACCAGCCTACGAGCAGTACTTC
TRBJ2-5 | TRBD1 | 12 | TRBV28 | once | CASSFLRQGPYF | TGTGCCAGCAGTTTCCTCAGACAGGGTCCGTACTTC
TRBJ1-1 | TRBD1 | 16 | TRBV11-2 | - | CASSLVSGQGDTEAFF | TGTGCCAGCAGCTTAGTTAGCGGCCAGGGGGACACTGAAGCTTTCTTT
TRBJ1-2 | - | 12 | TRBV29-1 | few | CSVTQGQQGYTF | TGCAGCGTTACCCAGGGACAACAAGGCTACACCTTC
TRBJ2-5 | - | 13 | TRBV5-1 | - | CASSLREYNEQYF | TGCGCCAGCAGCTTGAGGGAATACAATGAGCAGTACTTC
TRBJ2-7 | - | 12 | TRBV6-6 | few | CASSGDIFVQYF | TGTGCCAGCAGCGGGGACATTTTTGTTCAGTACTTC
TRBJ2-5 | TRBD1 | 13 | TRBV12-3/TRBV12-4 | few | CASSRGQLETQYF | TGTGCCAGCAGTCGGGGACAGTTGGAGACCCAGTACTTC
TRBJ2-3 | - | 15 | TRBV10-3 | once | CAISDWGALTDTQYF | TGTGCCATCAGTGACTGGGGGGCCTTAACAGATACGCAGTATTTT
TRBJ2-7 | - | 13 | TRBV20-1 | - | CSAITGGLYEQYF | TGCAGTGCTATAACCGGGGGCCTCTACGAGCAGTACTTC
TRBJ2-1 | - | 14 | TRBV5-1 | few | CASRGIGDNDEQFF | TGCGCCAGCAGGGGGATAGGGGACAACGATGAGCAGTTCTTC
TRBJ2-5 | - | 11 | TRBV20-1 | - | CSAQGAQEQYF | TGCAGTGCTCAGGGAGCGCAAGAGCAGTACTTC
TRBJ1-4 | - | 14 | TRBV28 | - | CASSLRQVNEKLFF | TGTGCCAGCAGTTTACGGCAGGTTAATGAAAAACTGTTTTTT
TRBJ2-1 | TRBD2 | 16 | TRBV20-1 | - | CSARDLASGGYNEQFF | TGCAGTGCTAGAGATTTAGCTAGCGGGGGATACAATGAGCAGTTCTTC
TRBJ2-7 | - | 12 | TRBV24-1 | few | CATSGVGSEQYF | TGTGCCACCAGTGGGGTAGGATCCGAGCAGTACTTC
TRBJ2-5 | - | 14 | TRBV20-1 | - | CSASGPPRLETQYF | TGCAGTGCTAGCGGCCCCCCCAGATTAGAGACCCAGTACTTC
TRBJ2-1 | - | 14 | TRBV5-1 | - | CASSLGQVTDEQFF | TGCGCCAGCAGCTTGGGACAGGTTACCGATGAGCAGTTCTTC